This TCR beta chain was sequenced for a study of OX40 agonist ivuxolimab in advanced cancers. On the study more broadly: Three patients, one with hepatocellular carcinoma and two with cutaneous melanoma, responded partially. Study results and caveats: Low normalized T-cell clonal expansion also characterized some of the nonresponders. The study found that CD8+ T cells averaged more expanded clones than CD4+.

In its sample, this clone was seen once. Its antigen is still unknown. From germline, CDR1 is MDHEN and CDR2 SYDVKM. The CDR3 is 13 residues long. The ends lost 9 bases at V and 3 bases at J; junction bases unmatched: 7. Profiled with immunoSEQ multiplex PCR; TCRdb holds only in-frame clones, not every one. This sample yields tens of thousands of clones, of which 85% to 90% are seen a single time; roughly 5% belongs to the top ten. This chain uses TRBV28 with TRBJ2-7; 8 bases fit TRBD2. Sequencing used CD4+ or CD8+ T cells sorted from blood, obtained in a trial of the OX40 agonist ivuxolimab. This receptor was identified in an adult with an advanced solid tumor such as melanoma, head and neck, liver or kidney cancer. CDR3 nucleotide sequence: TGTGCCAGTACCAGCGGGAGCTTCTACGAGCAGTACTTC. Its translation: CASTSGSFYEQYF.